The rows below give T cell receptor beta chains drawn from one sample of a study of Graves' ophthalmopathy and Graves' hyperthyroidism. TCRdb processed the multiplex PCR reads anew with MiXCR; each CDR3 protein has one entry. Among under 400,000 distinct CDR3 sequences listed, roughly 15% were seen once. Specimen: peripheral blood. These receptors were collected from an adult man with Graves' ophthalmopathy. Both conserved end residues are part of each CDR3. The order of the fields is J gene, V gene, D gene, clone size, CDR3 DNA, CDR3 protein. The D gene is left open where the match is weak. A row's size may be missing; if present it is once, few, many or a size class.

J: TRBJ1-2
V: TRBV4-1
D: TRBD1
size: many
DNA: TGCGCCAGCAGCCCCCTAGGACAGGGGCATGGCTACACCTTC
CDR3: CASSPLGQGHGYTF

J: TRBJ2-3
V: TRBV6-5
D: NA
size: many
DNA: TGTGCCACCCTAGGAGGGTTAGGCAGCACAGATACGCAGTATTTT
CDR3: CATLGGLGSTDTQYF

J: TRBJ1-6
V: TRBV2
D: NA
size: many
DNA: TGTGCCAGCAGTGGTTTTCTAGGGGTTCGGAATTCACCCCTCCACTTT
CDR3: CASSGFLGVRNSPLHF

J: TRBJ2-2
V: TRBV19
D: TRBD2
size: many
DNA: TGTGCCAGTACCACGACTAGCCGCACCGGGGAGCTGTTTTTT
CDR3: CASTTTSRTGELFF

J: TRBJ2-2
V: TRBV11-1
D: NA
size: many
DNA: TGTGCCAGCAGCTTCCCCGGGCACTACAACACCGGGGAGCTGTTTTTT
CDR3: CASSFPGHYNTGELFF

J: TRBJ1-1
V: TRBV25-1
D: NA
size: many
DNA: TGTGCCAGCAAAGCTGAGCCTCTGAACACTGAAGCTTTCTTT
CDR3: CASKAEPLNTEAFF

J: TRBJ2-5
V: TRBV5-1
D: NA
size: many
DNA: TGCGCCAGCAGCCCAAGGACTGCTCCGGGAGAACAGACCCAGTACTTC
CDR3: CASSPRTAPGEQTQYF

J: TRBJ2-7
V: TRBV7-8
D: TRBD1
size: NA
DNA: TGTGCCAGCAGCAGAGGGACAGGGGGCGACGAGCAGTACTTC
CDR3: CASSRGTGGDEQYF

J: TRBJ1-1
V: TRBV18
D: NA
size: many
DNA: TGTGCCAGCCCACCAAACAGGGAGAACACTGAAGCTTTCTTT
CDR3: CASPPNRENTEAFF

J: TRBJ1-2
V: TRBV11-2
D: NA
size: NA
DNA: TGTGCCAGCAGCTCCCTTAGGGCGGATGGCTACACCTTC
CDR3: CASSSLRADGYTF

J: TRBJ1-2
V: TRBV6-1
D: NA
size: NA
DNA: TGTGCCAGCAGCGATCACCCAGGGGCGCATGGTGGCTACACCTTC
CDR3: CASSDHPGAHGGYTF

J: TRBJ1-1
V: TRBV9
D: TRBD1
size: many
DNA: TGTGCCAGCAGCTCCGGACAGGGGCCCACTGAAGCTTTCTTT
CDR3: CASSSGQGPTEAFF

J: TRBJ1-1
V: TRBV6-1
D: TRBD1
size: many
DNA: TGTGCCAGCAGTCAACAGGGGGCGAATATGAACACTGAAGCTTTCTTT
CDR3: CASSQQGANMNTEAFF

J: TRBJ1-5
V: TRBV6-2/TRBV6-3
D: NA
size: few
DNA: TGTGCCAGCAGTTACCGTACAGGGAGCGGCAGCAATCAGCCCCAGCATTTT
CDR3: CASSYRTGSGSNQPQHF

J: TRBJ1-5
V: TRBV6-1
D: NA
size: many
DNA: TGTGCCAGCAAACCGGGATCGGGCAATCAGCCCCAGCATTTT
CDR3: CASKPGSGNQPQHF

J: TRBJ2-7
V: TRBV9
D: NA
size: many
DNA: TGTGCCAGCAGCGTAGCCGCAGACGGCCCCTACGAGCAGTACTTC
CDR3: CASSVAADGPYEQYF

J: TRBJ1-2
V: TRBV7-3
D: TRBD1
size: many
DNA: TGTGCCAGCAGCTCAACAGGGGGCTATGGCTACACCTTC
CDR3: CASSSTGGYGYTF

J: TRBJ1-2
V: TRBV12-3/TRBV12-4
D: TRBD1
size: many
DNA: TGTGCCAGCAGTCCCGACAGGGGGAGCGGCTACACCTTC
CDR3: CASSPDRGSGYTF

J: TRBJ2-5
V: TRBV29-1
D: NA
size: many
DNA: TGCAGCGTTGAAGACAGACAAGAGACCCAGTACTTC
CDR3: CSVEDRQETQYF

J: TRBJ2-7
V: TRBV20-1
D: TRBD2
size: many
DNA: TGCAGTGCTTCCGGGACTAGTTACGAGCAGTACTTC
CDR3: CSASGTSYEQYF

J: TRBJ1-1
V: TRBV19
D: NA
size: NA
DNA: TGTGCCAGTAGCAACGAGGGGGTCACTGAAGCTTTCTTT
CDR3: CASSNEGVTEAFF

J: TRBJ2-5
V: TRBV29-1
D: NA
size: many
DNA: TGCAGCGTTGAAGTGGGCTCCCAAGAGACCCAGTACTTC
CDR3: CSVEVGSQETQYF

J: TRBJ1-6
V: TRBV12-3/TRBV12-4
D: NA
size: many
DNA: TGTGCCAGCGGGGGTGGGGGTTTTTCACCCCTCCACTTT
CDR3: CASGGGGFSPLHF